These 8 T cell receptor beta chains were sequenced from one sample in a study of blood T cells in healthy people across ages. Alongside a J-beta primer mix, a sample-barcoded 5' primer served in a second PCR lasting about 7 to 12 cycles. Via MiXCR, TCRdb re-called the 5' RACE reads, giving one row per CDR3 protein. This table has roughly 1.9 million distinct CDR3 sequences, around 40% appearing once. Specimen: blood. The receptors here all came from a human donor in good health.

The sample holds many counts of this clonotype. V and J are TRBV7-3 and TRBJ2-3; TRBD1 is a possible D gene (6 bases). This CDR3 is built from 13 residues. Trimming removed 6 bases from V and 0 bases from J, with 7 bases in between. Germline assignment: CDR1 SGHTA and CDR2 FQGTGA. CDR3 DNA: TGTGCCAGCAGGGGGGCCAGCACAGATACGCAGTATTTT. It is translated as CASRGASTDTQYF.

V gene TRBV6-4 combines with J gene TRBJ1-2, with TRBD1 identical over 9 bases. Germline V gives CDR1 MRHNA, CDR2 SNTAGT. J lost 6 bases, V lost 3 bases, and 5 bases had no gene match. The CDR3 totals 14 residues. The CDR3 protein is CASSETGGINGYTF. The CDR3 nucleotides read TGTGCCAGCAGTGAGACAGGGGGAATCAATGGCTACACCTTC.

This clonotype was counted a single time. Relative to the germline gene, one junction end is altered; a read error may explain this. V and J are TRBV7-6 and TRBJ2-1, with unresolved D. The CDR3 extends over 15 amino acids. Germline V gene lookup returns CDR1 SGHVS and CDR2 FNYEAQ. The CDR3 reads CASSLGSGSRDEQFF. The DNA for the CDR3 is TGCGCCAGCAGCTTAGGTTCCGGGTCTCGAGATGAGCAGTTCTTC.

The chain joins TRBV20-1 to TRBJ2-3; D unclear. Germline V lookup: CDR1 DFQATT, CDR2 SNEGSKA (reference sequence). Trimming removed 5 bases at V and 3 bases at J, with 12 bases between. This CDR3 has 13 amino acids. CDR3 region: CSAPPQVTDTQYF. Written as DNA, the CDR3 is TGCAGTGCTCCCCCTCAGGTGACAGATACGCAGTATTTT.

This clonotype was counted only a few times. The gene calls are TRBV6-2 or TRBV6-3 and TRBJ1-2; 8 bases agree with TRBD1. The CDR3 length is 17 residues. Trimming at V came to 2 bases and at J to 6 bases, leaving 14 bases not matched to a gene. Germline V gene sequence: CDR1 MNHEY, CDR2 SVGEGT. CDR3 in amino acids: CASSYNALGQGANGYTF. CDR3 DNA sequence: TGTGCCAGCAGTTACAACGCCCTGGGGCAGGGGGCAAATGGCTACACCTTC.

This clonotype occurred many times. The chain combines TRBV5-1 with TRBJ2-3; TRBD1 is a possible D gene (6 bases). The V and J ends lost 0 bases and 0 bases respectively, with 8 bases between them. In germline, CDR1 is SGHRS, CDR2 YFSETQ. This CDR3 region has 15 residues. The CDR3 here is CASSLGTVSTDTQYF. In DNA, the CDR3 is TGCGCCAGCAGCTTGGGGACAGTCAGCACAGATACGCAGTATTTT.

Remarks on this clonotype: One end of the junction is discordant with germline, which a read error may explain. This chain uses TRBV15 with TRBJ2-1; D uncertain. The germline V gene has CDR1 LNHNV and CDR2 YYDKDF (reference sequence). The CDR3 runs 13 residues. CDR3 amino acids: CVTSRDSSSEQFF. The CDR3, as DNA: TGTGTCACCAGCAGAGATAGTAGCAGTGAGCAGTTCTTC.

CDR3 loop: CASRTDHYEQYF. CDR3 bases: TGTGCCAGCAGGACAGACCACTACGAGCAGTACTTC. The V gene is TRBV25-1, the J gene TRBJ2-7, with TRBD1 as a possible D gene (5 bases). With 6 bases removed from V and 3 bases from J, the gap between germline ends came to 9 bases. Germline-derived CDR1 and CDR2 are MGHDK and SYGVNS. This CDR3 comprises 12 residues.